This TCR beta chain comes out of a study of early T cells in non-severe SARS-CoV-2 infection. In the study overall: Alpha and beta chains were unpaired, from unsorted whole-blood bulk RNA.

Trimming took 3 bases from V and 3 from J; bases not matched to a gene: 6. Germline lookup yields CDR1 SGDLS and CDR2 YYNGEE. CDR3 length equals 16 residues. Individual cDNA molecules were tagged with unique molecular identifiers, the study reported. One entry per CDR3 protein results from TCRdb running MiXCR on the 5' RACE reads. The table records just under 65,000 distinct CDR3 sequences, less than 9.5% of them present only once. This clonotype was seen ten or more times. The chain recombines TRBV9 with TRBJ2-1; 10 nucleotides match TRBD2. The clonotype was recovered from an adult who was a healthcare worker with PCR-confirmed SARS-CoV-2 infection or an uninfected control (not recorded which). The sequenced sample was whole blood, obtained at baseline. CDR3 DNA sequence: TGTGCCAGCAGCGAACGGACTAGCGGTAACTACAATGAGCAGTTCTTC. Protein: CASSERTSGNYNEQFF.